This T cell receptor (beta chain) was identified during a study of blood T cell repertoires in COVID-19. Study-level background: Cohort 3 recovered donors had two negative PCRs, clearance, or symptom resolution. T cells, B-cell-depleted T cells, or PBMCs supplied cDNA or gDNA. There were acute and convalescent COVID-19 samples, and they came from the United States, Italy and Spain.

In germline, CDR1 is MNHEY, CDR2 SVGEGT. The CDR3 extends over 16 amino acids. After removal of 5 bases from V and 1 base from J, the junction contained 11 bases not matched to a gene. A few counts support this clone. Membership in each cohort depended on participant-reported clinical history. The protocol was immunoSEQ multiplex PCR, while the TCRdb copy is restricted to in-frame clones and leaves out a portion. The sample contains over 200,000 clones, roughly 90% of which appear only once. Sequencing was performed on PBMCs or T cells enriched from blood (not recorded which). The chain uses TRBV6-2 or TRBV6-3 and TRBJ2-7; 7 nucleotides agree with TRBD1. This clonotype was obtained from a woman aged 45-65 years in a cohort exposed to, infected with or recovered from COVID-19 (not recorded which). CDR3 protein: CASSRISGTESYEQYF. The CDR3, as DNA: TGTGCCAGCAGTAGAATATCCGGGACAGAGTCCTACGAGCAGTACTTC.